This passage covers 8 T cell receptor beta chains from one sample sequenced in a study of T cell responses to AZD1222 COVID-19 vaccine. Clones were sequenced by immunoSEQ multiplex PCR, and TCRdb holds only the in-frame ones, with some missing. The table has about 170,000 clones, roughly 87% seen once. The specimen comprised peripheral blood, sampled on day 0 of AZD1222 vaccination. The receptors were sampled from an adult in good health.

The J gene is TRBJ2-3, the V gene TRBV19, with D possibly TRBD2 on 6 matching bases. The CDR3 length is 16 residues. Germline V gene data show CDR1 as LNHDA and CDR2 as SQIVND (reference sequence). Trimming left V 5 bases short and J 2 bases short, with 17 bases between. The CDR3 region has the DNA TGTGCCAGTAGTCCCACCCGACTAGGGCTCACAGATACGCAGTATTTT. Translating it yields CASSPTRLGLTDTQYF. Combining the CDR3 with reference TRBV19 and TRBJ2-3 gives the whole variable domain DGGITQSPKYLFRKEGQNVTLSCEQNLNHDAMYWYRQDPGQGLRLIYYSQIVNDFQKGDIAEGYSVSREKKESFPLTVTSAQKNPTAFYLCASSPTRLGLTDTQYFGPGTRLTVL.

The genes are TRBV7-2 and TRBJ2-1; 14 bases are shared with TRBD2. Trimming cost V 5 bases and J 7 bases; bases outside gene matches: 7. The CDR3 loop spans 16 amino acids. The germline V gene has CDR1 SGHTA and CDR2 FQGNSA. The CDR3 here is CASSPRLAGGRNEQFF. DNA of the CDR3: TGTGCCAGCAGCCCAAGACTAGCGGGAGGGCGGAATGAGCAGTTCTTC.

This chain connects TRBV21-1 to TRBJ1-5. TRBV21-1 is a documented pseudogene. This CDR3 is built from 19 residues. The CDR3 bases are TGTGCCAGCAGCGAGTCGACGAAAACGGTTTTCTGGAGCAATCAGCCCCAGCATTTT. This codes for CASSESTKTVFWSNQPQHF.

V and J are TRBV3-1 (or the pseudogene TRBV3-2) and TRBJ1-5; weak D call: TRBD1 (6 bases). V lost 0 bases to trimming and J lost 4 bases, with 13 bases between them. The germline gives CDR1 LGHDT, CDR2 YNNKEL (reference sequence). The CDR3 consists of 16 residues. The CDR3 loop reads CASSQDSGQYNQPQHF. CDR3 coding DNA: TGTGCCAGCAGCCAAGATAGCGGACAGTATAATCAGCCCCAGCATTTT.

V usage is TRBV14 and J usage is TRBJ2-1; the D gene is possibly TRBD1 (5 bases). CDR1 SGHDN and CDR2 FVKESK come from the germline V gene. The CDR3 runs 16 residues. V was cut by 2 bases and J by 4 bases, with 15 bases left in between. CDR3 DNA: TGTGCCAGCAGCCAAAGGTTTTGGGGCGGATACAATGAGCAGTTCTTC. This gives the protein CASSQRFWGGYNEQFF. The full variable domain, rest sourced from reference TRBV14 and TRBJ2-1, is EAGVTQFPSHSVIEKGQTVTLRCDPISGHDNLYWYRRVMGKEIKFLLHFVKESKQDESGMPNNRFLAERTGGTYSTLKVQPAELEDSGVYFCASSQRFWGGYNEQFFGPGTRLTVL.

The chain uses TRBV4-1 and TRBJ2-7; 8 bases agree with TRBD1. CDR1 is MGHRA, CDR2 YSYEKL, per germline. The J segment lost 6 bases and the V segment lost 5 bases, leaving 9 bases of the junction unmatched. The CDR3 loop spans 14 amino acids. The CDR3 coding sequence is TGCGCCAGCAGCGAGCGACAGGGGTCCGGCGAGCAGTACTTC. It translates to CASSERQGSGEQYF.

The chain employs TRBV6-5 and TRBJ2-3; tentatively, D is TRBD2 (6 bases). The germline gives CDR1 MNHEY, CDR2 SVGAGI. V gave up 0 bases and J gave up 6 bases, with 10 bases separating them. The CDR3 loop spans 14 amino acids. Here the CDR3 DNA reads TGTGCCAGCAGTTACTCGGCGGGGTTTGATACGCAGTATTTT. This encodes CASSYSAGFDTQYF.

This rearrangement joins TRBV6-5 to TRBJ1-1, with TRBD1 matching 7 bases. With 5 bases clipped from V and 8 bases from J, the junction kept 5 bases outside the gene matches. The length of the CDR3 is 12 residues. Germline V lookup: CDR1 MNHEY, CDR2 SVGAGI. The CDR3 coding sequence is TGTGCCAGCAGTACGGGACAGCGCGAAGCTTTCTTT. This codes for CASSTGQREAFF.